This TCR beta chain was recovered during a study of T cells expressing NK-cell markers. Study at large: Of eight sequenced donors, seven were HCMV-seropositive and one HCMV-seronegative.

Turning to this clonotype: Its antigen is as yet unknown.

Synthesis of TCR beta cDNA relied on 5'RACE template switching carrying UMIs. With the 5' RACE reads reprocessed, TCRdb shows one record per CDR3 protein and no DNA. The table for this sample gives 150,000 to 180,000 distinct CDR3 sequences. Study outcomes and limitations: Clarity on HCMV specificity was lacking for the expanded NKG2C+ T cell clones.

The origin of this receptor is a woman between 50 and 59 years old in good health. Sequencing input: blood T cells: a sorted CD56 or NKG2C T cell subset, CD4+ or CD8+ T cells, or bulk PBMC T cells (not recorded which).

The CDR3 loop reads CASSEQGLYNEQFF. The J gene is TRBJ2-1, the V gene TRBV27; TCRdb gives TRBD1 as the D gene, but with no DNA this cannot be confirmed. This CDR3 contains 14 residues. Germline V gene sequence: CDR1 MNHEY, CDR2 SMNVEV (reference sequence).